What follows describes a single T cell receptor (beta chain). This sample is drawn from a study of blood T cell repertoires in COVID-19. Profiling relied on immunoSEQ multiplex PCR, and the TCRdb table lists in-frame clones only, not all of them. The table lists under 200,000 clones, 65% to 90% of them singletons. The sample was PBMCs or T cells enriched from blood (not recorded which). This TCR was recovered from a woman aged 60 to 75 with acute COVID-19.

CDR3 region: CASSVVGVGGKGTDTQYF. For the CDR3, the DNA is TGTGCCAGCAGCGTAGTGGGAGTGGGCGGAAAGGGAACAGATACGCAGTATTTT. This chain connects TRBV9 to TRBJ2-3, with a weak D call TRBD2 (5 bases). The CDR3 covers 18 residues. CDR1 and CDR2 from the germline V gene are SGDLS and YYNGEE. V was shortened by 0 bases and J by 3 bases, with 20 bases between the two germline ends.